What follows are 10 T cell receptor beta chains derived from one specimen sequenced in a study of OX40 agonist ivuxolimab in advanced cancers. The library was built by means of the immunoSEQ multiplex PCR assay. Imported from immuneACCESS, the table was reduced by TCRdb to in-frame sequences with V and J called. These copies leave out some clones; in studies compared against another copy, an unresolved V gene accounts for under half, and the cause of the remainder is not known. This sample comprises 95,000 to 150,000 clones, 90% to 95% of them detected only once. 0.15% to 0.19% of the sample goes to the ten largest clones. Sample: CD4+ or CD8+ T cells sorted from blood, taken in a trial of the OX40 agonist ivuxolimab. Receptors were obtained from an adult with an advanced solid tumor such as melanoma, head and neck, liver or kidney cancer.

V and J are TRBV5-1 and TRBJ2-7; 10 positions agree with TRBD1. Trimming at V came to 4 bases and at J to 2 bases, leaving 6 bases not matched to a gene. CDR3 size: 15 residues. CDR1 and CDR2 (germline): SGHRS, YFSETQ. In nucleotides, the CDR3 is TGCGCCAGCAGCAACCGGGACAGGGGAGCCTACGAGCAGTACTTC. This gives the protein CASSNRDRGAYEQYF.

In its sample, this clone was seen once. This chain connects TRBV12-5 to TRBJ2-5; 9 nucleotides align to TRBD2. Germline V gene sequence: CDR1 LGHNT, CDR2 FRNRAP. The V and J ends lost 4 bases and 4 bases, in that order; junction bases with no gene match: 19. The CDR3 is 19 amino acids. The CDR3 region is CASGSPKTEAGGGRETQYF. CDR3 in DNA: TGTGCTAGTGGTTCTCCCAAGACGGAAGCGGGGGGTGGGCGAGAGACCCAGTACTTC.

The J gene is TRBJ1-3, the V gene TRBV7-8; perhaps TRBD1 as D (5 bases). Germline CDR1 SGHVS, CDR2 FQNEAQ. The CDR3 has 13 amino acids. Trimming left V 5 bases short and J 4 bases short, with 9 bases between. This CDR3 reads CASSGGWGNTIYF. In DNA, the CDR3 is TGTGCCAGCAGCGGGGGGTGGGGAAACACCATATATTTT.

This clone was found a few times. The V call is TRBV19, the J call TRBJ1-3; D gene uncertain. The CDR3 spans 15 residues. Trimming removed 3 bases from V and 0 bases from J, with 9 bases in between. Germline lookup yields CDR1 LNHDA and CDR2 SQIVND (reference sequence). The CDR3 reads CASSMLGSSGNTIYF. The DNA for the CDR3 is TGTGCCAGTAGTATGCTCGGATCCTCTGGAAACACCATATATTTT.

V is TRBV11-2 and J is TRBJ1-5, with D hard to call. The CDR3 spans 15 residues. Between the trimmed V and J ends, which lost 1 base and 2 bases, there was a span of 9 bases. The germline gives CDR1 SGHAT, CDR2 FQNNGV. CDR3 nucleotides: TGTGCCAGCAGCTTAGCTGCGGGAGGCAATCAGCCCCAGCATTTT. Translated: CASSLAAGGNQPQHF.

The CDR3 nucleotides read TGTGCCAGCAGAGACAGGGGAAGGCAGTACTTC. This sequence encodes CASRDRGRQYF. V and J are TRBV19 and TRBJ2-7, with 8 bases matching TRBD1. Per the germline V gene, CDR1 is LNHDA and CDR2 is SQIVND (reference sequence). Trimming removed 9 bases from V and 9 bases from J; junction bases left unmatched: 7. CDR3 size: 11 residues. The whole variable domain, remainder taken from reference TRBV19 and TRBJ2-7, is DGGITQSPKYLFRKEGQNVTLSCEQNLNHDAMYWYRQDPGQGLRLIYYSQIVNDFQKGDIAEGYSVSREKKESFPLTVTSAQKNPTAFYLCASRDRGRQYFGPGTRLTVT.

V is TRBV7-2 and J is TRBJ1-5; 7 bases are a match to TRBD1. CDR1 is SGHTA, CDR2 FQGNSA, per germline. This CDR3 is built from 15 residues. V dropped 6 bases and J dropped 6; count of bases not matched to a gene: 11. CDR3 protein: CASRLTGVPGQPQHF. In DNA form, the CDR3 reads TGTGCCAGCAGGCTAACAGGGGTGCCCGGTCAGCCCCAGCATTTT.

This chain uses TRBV18 with TRBJ2-1; the D is unclear. The germline V and J ends were trimmed by 2 bases and 5 bases, with 7 bases remaining between them. This CDR3 region has 13 residues. Germline V gene data show CDR1 as KGHSH and CDR2 as LQKENI. This CDR3 reads CASSPGVDNEQFF. CDR3 in DNA: TGTGCCAGCTCACCAGGGGTAGACAATGAGCAGTTCTTC.

This clone was recorded only once. CDR3 residues: CASSPGSSGANVLTF. In DNA, the CDR3 is TGTGCCAGTAGCCCTGGAAGCTCTGGGGCCAACGTCCTGACTTTC. The chain has TRBV19 and TRBJ2-6; no reliable D call. CDR3 size: 15 residues. Germline loops: CDR1 LNHDA, CDR2 SQIVND (reference sequence). Trimming cost V 6 bases and J 0 bases, with 9 bases left between them.

The chain employs TRBV7-2 and TRBJ2-7; the D is unclear. CDR1 and CDR2 from the germline V gene are SGHTA and FQGNSA. The V gene lost 1 base and the J gene lost 0 bases, with 10 bases spanning the gap. This CDR3 region has 15 residues. The CDR3 coding sequence is TGTGCCAGCAGCTTAGAGCGCAGCCACTCCTACGAGCAGTACTTC. Protein: CASSLERSHSYEQYF.